The source of this T cell receptor beta chain is a study of beta chain features in type 1 diabetes (dated by TCRdb to 2017 to 2018). At the level of the whole study: Mean age, gender distribution, total cell number and subset yield were not different between patients and healthy donors. A total of just under 110,000,000 sorted cells were examined across all samples, and RNA yield correlated strongly with the number of cells per subset. In the study, TCRB repertoires of sorted circulating CD4+ T cell subsets from recently diagnosed type 1 diabetes patients were compared with those of matched healthy donors. Regulatory and stem cell-like memory subsets were isolated from only 8 patients and 8 healthy donors, whereas naive and central memory subsets came from all 28 donors.

What the study reported, not specific to this receptor: PCR might favor shorter templates, but patient and control samples were amplified and corrected together, so any skew would affect both groups equally. A moderate but significant shortening of TCRB CDR3 length was observed in type 1 diabetes patients in all four CD4+ subsets. At VDJ recombination sites, patients with type 1 diabetes made fewer insertions and deleted more nucleotides, a pattern implying thymic rearrangement abnormalities. Naive, central memory and regulatory TCRB repertoires appeared to be more similar among patients than among healthy donors. HLA sub-analyses involved small numbers of individuals, so any influence of HLA type on TCRB rearrangement remained unresolved. Because cDNA was sequenced instead of genomic DNA, highly expressing activated cells could be over-represented, though the groups showed no difference in activation or CD3 levels.

As for this clone: Which antigen it targets is not known. Per-base qualities were not stored, and no clone one base away is much larger. The sample holds other DNA sequences that translate to the same CDR3.

From V the trimming removes 6 bases and from J it removes 2 bases, while the gene matches leave 3 bases of the junction unaccounted for. The CDR3 covers 14 residues, taking in both the cysteine and the phenylalanine. The kept DNA is CDR3 alone, 42 bases in frame from the first base. Via the germline V gene, CDR1 is SGHTA and CDR2 FQGTGA. The entire isolated RNA was reverse transcribed using the High Capacity cDNA Reverse Transcription Kit, and thus expressed TCRB transcripts were sequenced. Deep immunoSEQ sequencing was applied to naive, central memory and regulatory T cell samples, giving an average of roughly 3.5 million total reads per sample. After sorted cells were lysed in RLT buffer, RNA was extracted with DNase-treated RNeasy Micro or Mini kits, with the choice depending on cell number. Each cell subset was processed on its own to prevent cross-contamination, while patient and healthy donor samples were processed together. Using the immunoSEQ multiplex PCR, TCRB sequences were amplified from cDNA into 87-bp fragments spanning the CDR3 region. Amplicons were sequenced on the Illumina HiSeq platform. From the authors' description of their analysis: PCR bias was computationally corrected using synthetic template baselines, reads within Hamming distance 2 were collapsed, and singletons that could not be merged were discarded. By aligning reads against IMGT, V, D and J genes, CDR3 length, and insertions or deletions at six rearrangement sites were assigned. Clonotype counts were normalized to sorted cell number within each subset before computing true diversity and Gini coefficients with the tcR R package. The overlap coefficient, calculated on TCRB nucleotide sequences, was used to quantify repertoire sharing. Out-of-frame TCRB sequences from naive cells were analyzed as a proxy for the pre-selection repertoire. In its TCRdb copy, this immuneACCESS table keeps in-frame sequences only and misses some clones. Where compared with another copy, unresolved V genes explain less than half of these, and the others have no known cause. V, J and clone size were drawn from that table, and D and trimming were deduced from the DNA. In this sample the table shows about 270,000 clones, roughly 13% of which occur a single time. 0.015% to 0.02% of the sample belongs to the ten largest clones.

A single peripheral blood draw of around 120 mL on average was collected from each donor into heparinised tubes. A BD FACSAria II and a panel including CD45RO, CCR7, CD25, CD127, CD95 and CD27 were used to sort naive, central memory, regulatory and stem cell-like memory CD4+ T cells. Every sorted population had a purity above 95%. PBMCs were separated immediately by Lymphoprep density gradient centrifugation and were stained directly, without being cultured. So that batch effects would be minimized, each experiment stained and sorted samples in pairs, pairing one healthy donor with one patient. This chain joins TRBV7-3 to TRBJ2-3; TRBD1 fits 9 bases in the junction. Source material: naive CD4+ T cells from blood. The sample's cell subset or site label, in plain terms: true naive CD4+ T cells. This TCR came from a man aged 25-45 years with type 1 diabetes. The nucleotides read TGTGCCAGCAGGAGGGACAGGGACACAGATACGCAGTATTTT. The encoded protein is CASRRDRDTDTQYF. Reference TRBV7-3 and TRBJ2-3 genes cover what lies past the CDR3, so the full variable domain is GAGVSQTPSNKVTEKGKYVELRCDPISGHTALYWYRQSLGQGPEFLIYFQGTGAADDSGLPNDRFFAVRPEGSVSTLKIQRTERGDSAVYLCASRRDRDTDTQYFGPGTRLTVL.